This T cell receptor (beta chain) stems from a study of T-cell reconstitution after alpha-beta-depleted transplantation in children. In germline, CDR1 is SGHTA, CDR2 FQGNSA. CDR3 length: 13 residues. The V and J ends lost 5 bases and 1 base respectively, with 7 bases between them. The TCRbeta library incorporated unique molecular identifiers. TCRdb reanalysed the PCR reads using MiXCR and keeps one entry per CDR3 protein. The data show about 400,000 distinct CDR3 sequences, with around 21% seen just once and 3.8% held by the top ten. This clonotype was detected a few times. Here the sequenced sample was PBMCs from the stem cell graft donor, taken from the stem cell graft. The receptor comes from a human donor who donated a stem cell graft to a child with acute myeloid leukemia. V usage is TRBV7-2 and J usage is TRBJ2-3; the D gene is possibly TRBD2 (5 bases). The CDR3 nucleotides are TGTGCCAGCAGCCCCGGGGGCACAGATACGCAGTATTTT. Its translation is CASSPGGTDTQYF.